Sequencing of this TCR beta chain was carried out in a study of blood T cell repertoires in COVID-19. Sequenced by immunoSEQ multiplex PCR; TCRdb stores in-frame clones only, minus some. The sample includes roughly 400,000 clones, more than 70% of them seen just once. CDR1 is MDHEN, CDR2 SYDVKM, per germline. V lost 5 bases and J lost 5; bases outside the gene matches: 12. The CDR3 is 16 residues long. Seattle's cohort entered during active infection and was followed longitudinally. The sequenced sample consisted of peripheral blood. The J gene is TRBJ2-5, the V gene TRBV28; 9 bases are shared with TRBD2. The TCR originated in a woman aged 55-75 years with COVID-19, enrolled during active disease. The CDR3 reads CASSPLTAGGRETQYF. CDR3 coding DNA: TGTGCCAGCAGTCCTTTGACAGCGGGGGGCCGGGAGACCCAGTACTTC.